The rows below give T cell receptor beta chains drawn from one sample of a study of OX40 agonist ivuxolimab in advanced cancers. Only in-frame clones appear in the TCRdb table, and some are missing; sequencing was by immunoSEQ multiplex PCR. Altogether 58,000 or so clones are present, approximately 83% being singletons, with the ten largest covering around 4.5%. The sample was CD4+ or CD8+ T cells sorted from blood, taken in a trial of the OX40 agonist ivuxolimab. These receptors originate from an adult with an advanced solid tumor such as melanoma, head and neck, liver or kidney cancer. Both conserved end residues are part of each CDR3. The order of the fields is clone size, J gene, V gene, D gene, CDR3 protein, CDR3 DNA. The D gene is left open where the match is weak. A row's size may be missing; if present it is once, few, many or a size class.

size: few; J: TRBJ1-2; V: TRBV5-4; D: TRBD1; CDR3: CASSFDRGAGYTF; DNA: TGTGCCAGCAGCTTTGACAGGGGGGCTGGCTACACCTTC
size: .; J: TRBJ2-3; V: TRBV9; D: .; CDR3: CASSAPFGTQYF; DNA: TGTGCCAGCAGCGCCCCGTTTGGTACGCAGTATTTT
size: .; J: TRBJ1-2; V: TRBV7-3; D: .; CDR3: CASSPNSNYGYTF; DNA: TGTGCCAGCAGCCCGAACAGTAACTATGGCTACACCTTC
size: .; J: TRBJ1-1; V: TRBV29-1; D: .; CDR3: CSVAGGAANTEAFF; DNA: TGCAGCGTTGCCGGGGGGGCGGCCAACACTGAAGCTTTCTTT
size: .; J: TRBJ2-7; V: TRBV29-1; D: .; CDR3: CSVQYSKGGDEQYF; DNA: TGCAGCGTCCAATACTCCAAGGGGGGAGACGAGCAGTACTTC
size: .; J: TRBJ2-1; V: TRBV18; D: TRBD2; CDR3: CASSPREASGRYNEQFF; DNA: TGTGCCAGCTCACCACGAGAGGCTAGCGGGAGATACAATGAGCAGTTCTTC
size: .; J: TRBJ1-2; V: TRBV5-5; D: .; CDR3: CASSSRGIDYGYTF; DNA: TGTGCCAGCAGCTCCCGGGGCATCGACTATGGCTACACCTTC
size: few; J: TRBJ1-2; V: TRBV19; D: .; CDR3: CASSPLEDEYTF; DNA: TGTGCCAGTAGTCCTTTAGAGGACGAGTACACCTTC
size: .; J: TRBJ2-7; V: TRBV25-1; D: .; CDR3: CASSEAADVGDYEQYF; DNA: TGTGCCAGCAGTGAAGCGGCCGACGTGGGGGACTACGAGCAGTACTTC
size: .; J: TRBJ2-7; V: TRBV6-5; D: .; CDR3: CASSYSARSYEQYF; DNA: TGTGCCAGCAGTTACTCGGCGCGCTCCTACGAGCAGTACTTC
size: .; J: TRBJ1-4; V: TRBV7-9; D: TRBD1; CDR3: CASSGGTGGFEKLFF; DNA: TGTGCCAGCAGCGGAGGGACAGGGGGGTTTGAAAAACTGTTTTTT
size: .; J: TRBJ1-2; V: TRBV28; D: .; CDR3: CASRTGWANYGYTF; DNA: TGTGCCAGCAGGACGGGTTGGGCTAACTATGGCTACACCTTC
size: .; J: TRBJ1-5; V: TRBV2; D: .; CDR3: CASSEREQGTPPQHF; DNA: TGTGCCAGCAGTGAAAGGGAACAGGGTACGCCGCCCCAGCATTTT
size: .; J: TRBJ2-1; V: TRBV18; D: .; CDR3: CASSPPAGKSNEQFF; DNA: TGTGCCAGCTCACCTCCTGCGGGGAAAAGCAATGAGCAGTTCTTC
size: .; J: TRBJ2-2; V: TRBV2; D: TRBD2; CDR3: CASSGTSGSWYTGELFF; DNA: TGTGCCAGCAGCGGGACTAGCGGGAGCTGGTACACCGGGGAGCTGTTTTTT
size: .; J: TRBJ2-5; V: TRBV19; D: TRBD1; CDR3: CASTRDREETQYF; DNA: TGTGCCAGTACGAGAGACAGGGAAGAGACCCAGTACTTC
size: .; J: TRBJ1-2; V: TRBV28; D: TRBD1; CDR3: CASSRGTGGFGYTF; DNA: TGTGCCAGCAGTCGTGGGACAGGGGGTTTTGGCTACACCTTC
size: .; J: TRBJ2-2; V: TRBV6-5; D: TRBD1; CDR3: CASSYSAGGTGELFF; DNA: TGTGCCAGCAGTTACTCGGCAGGGGGCACCGGGGAGCTGTTTTTT